The sequence of this T cell receptor (beta chain) was determined in a study of CXCR3-negative and CXCR3-positive naive CD8 T cells. Broader study findings: Comparison of naive subsets found surface CD5 to be comparable, and TCR strength was inferred on the basis of TRB CDR3 properties. Fresh PBMCs were used in most assays, and CXCR3 expression partially decreased after cryopreservation.

The TRB cDNA libraries were prepared by 5' RACE with UMI labels. TCRdb reprocessed the 5' RACE reads, with one entry per CDR3 protein and no DNA. Its clone listing holds some 61,000 distinct CDR3 sequences. Naive CD8+ T cells showed a CD45RO-CCR7+CD27+CD95- phenotype. Notes on this clonotype: Its antigen is unidentified.

Looked up from germline, CDR1 is MNHEY and CDR2 is SVGAGI. CDR3 length: 14 amino acids. This receptor was taken from a human donor in good health. Some clones in this sample may be carry-over from other donors' samples. The rearrangement links TRBV6-5 to TRBJ2-7. The sequenced sample consisted of naive CXCR3- CD8+ T cells from blood. The subset was: CD45RO-CCR7+CD27+CD95- naive CD8+ T cells lacking CXCR3 (TNR3-). CDR3 amino acids: CASSYEDSSYEQYF.